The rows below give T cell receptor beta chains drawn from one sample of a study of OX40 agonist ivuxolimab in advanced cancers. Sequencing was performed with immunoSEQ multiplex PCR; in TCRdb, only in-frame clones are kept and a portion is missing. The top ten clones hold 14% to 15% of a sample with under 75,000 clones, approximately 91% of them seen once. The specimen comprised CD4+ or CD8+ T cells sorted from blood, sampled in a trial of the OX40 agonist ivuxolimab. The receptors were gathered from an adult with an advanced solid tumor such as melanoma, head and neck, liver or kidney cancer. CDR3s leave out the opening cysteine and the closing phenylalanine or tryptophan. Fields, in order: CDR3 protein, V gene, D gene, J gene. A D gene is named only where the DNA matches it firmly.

ASSPGSGQGNTEAF	TRBV18	TRBD1	TRBJ1-1
ASSLGPARGGDEQF	TRBV7-7	NA	TRBJ2-1
ASTLNPGDGYT	TRBV28	NA	TRBJ1-2
ASSLDPWTGWANEQF	TRBV7-8	NA	TRBJ2-1
ASSPLSGIFYEQY	TRBV27	TRBD2	TRBJ2-7
ASSLEEGSGANVLT	TRBV7-3	NA	TRBJ2-6
ASSSGQGRSGANVLT	TRBV7-9	TRBD1	TRBJ2-6
ASSLAGGGIQETQY	TRBV2	TRBD2	TRBJ2-5
ASSASAGGYSSNEQF	TRBV9	TRBD2	TRBJ2-1
ASSSLSSYEQY	TRBV28	NA	TRBJ2-7
ASSEGTVSQETQY	TRBV19	TRBD1	TRBJ2-5
ASSFWTGGETQY	TRBV5-1	TRBD1	TRBJ2-5
ASSESGLAAYNEQF	TRBV10-1	TRBD2	TRBJ2-1
ASSKRENGDNEQF	TRBV7-3	TRBD2	TRBJ2-1
ASSRVPQETQY	TRBV28	NA	TRBJ2-5
ASSGTRSSYNEQF	TRBV9	NA	TRBJ2-1
ASSLNGANTEAF	TRBV5-1	NA	TRBJ1-1
ASSSTGGTYEQY	TRBV27	TRBD1	TRBJ2-7
ASSPILSGRSPDSDEQF	TRBV5-1	TRBD2	TRBJ2-1
ASSLAIGPGNTIY	TRBV7-9	NA	TRBJ1-3
ASSEGTSGTDTQY	TRBV9	TRBD2	TRBJ2-3
ASSQEGLAGTDTQY	TRBV4-3	TRBD2	TRBJ2-3
ASSGTPGRAGTNEQF	TRBV2	TRBD2	TRBJ2-1
ASSGGTSGAMDEQY	TRBV9	TRBD2	TRBJ2-7
ASSLRQGEAEQY	TRBV5-1	TRBD1	TRBJ2-7
ASSLDGTGGESVYGYT	TRBV11-3	TRBD1	TRBJ1-2
ASSYRADITYEQY	TRBV14	NA	TRBJ2-7
ASSPQRKNNEQF	TRBV27	NA	TRBJ2-1
AIREGGGGPANTGELF	TRBV10-3	NA	TRBJ2-2
ASSAWTGLFSGNTIY	TRBV9	TRBD1	TRBJ1-3
ASTSGRGKDTQY	TRBV7-2	TRBD2	TRBJ2-3
ASSLILTGTSGSIAYNEQF	TRBV7-6	TRBD2	TRBJ2-1
ASSLQWVYEQY	TRBV11-2	NA	TRBJ2-7
ASSPGRDSHQETQY	TRBV18	TRBD1	TRBJ2-5
ASSLEGAAGELF	TRBV11-3	NA	TRBJ2-2
ASSDNYNEQF	TRBV19	NA	TRBJ2-1